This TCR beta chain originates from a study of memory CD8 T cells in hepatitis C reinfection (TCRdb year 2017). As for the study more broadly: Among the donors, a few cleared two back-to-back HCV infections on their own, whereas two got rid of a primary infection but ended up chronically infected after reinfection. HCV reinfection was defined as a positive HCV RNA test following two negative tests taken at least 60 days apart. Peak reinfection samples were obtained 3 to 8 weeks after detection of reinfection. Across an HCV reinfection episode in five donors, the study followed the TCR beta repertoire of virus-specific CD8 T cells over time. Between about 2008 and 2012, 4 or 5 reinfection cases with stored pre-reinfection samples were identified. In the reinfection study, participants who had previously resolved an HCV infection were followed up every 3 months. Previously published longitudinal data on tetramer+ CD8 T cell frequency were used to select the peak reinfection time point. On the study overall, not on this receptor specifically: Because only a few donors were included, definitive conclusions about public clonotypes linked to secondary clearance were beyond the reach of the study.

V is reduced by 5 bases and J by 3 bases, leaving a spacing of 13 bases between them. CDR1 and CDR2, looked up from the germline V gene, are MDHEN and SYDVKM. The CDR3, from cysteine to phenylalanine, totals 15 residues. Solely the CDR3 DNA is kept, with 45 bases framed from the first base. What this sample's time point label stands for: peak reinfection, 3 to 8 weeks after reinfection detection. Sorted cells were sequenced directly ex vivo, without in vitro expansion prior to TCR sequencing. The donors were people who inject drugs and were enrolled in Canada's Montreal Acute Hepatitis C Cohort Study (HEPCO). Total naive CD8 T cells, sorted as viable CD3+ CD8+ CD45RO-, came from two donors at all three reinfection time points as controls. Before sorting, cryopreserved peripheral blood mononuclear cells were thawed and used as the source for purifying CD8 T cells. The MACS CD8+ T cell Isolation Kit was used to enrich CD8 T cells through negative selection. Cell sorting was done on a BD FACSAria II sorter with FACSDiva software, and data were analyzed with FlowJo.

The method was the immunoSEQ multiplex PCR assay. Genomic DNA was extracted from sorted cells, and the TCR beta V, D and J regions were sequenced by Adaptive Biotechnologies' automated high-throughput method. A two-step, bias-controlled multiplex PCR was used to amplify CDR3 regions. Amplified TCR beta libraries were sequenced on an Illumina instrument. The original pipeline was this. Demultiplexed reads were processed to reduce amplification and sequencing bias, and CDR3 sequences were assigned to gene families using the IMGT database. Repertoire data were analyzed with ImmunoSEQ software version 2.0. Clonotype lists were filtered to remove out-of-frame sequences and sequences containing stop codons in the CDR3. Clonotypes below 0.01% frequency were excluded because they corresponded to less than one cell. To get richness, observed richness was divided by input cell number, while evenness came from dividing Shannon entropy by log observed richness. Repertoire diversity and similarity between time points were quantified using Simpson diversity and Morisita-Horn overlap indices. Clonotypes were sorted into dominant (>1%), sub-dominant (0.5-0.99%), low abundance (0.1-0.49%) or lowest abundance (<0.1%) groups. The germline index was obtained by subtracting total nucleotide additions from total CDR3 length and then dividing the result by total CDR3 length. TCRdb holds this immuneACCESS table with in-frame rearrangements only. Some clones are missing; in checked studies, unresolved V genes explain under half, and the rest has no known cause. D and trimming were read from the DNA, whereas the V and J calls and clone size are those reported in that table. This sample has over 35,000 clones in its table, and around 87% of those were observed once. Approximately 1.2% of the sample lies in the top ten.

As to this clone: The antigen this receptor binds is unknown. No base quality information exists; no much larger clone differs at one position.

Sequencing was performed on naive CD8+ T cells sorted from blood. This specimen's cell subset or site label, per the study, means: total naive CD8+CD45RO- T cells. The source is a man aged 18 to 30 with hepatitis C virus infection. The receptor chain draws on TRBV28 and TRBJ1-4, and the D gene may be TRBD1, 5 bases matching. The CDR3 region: CASSAYRSSNEKLFF. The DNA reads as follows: TGTGCCAGCAGTGCTTACAGGAGTTCTAATGAAAAACTGTTTTTT.